Presented here are 24 T cell receptor beta chains from one specimen sequenced in a study of identical twins. Each CDR3 protein gets one entry after TCRdb re-called the 5' RACE reads with MiXCR. The table lists around 530,000 distinct CDR3 sequences, over 12% of them singletons. These records were also assigned to another study, of yellow fever vaccine responses in identical twins.

Sequenced material: CD4+ T cells sorted from blood. The receptors were gathered from a woman aged 18-29 years in good health.

The chain has TRBV24-1 and TRBJ2-7; possible D gene TRBD1, 6 bases. V was trimmed by 4 bases and J by 6 bases, leaving 12 bases between them. The CDR3 has 13 residues. Germline V lookup: CDR1 KGHDR, CDR2 SFDVKD. For the CDR3, the DNA is TGTGCCACCAGTGACAGGGGTCATCGCGAGCAGTACTTC. The encoded protein is CATSDRGHREQYF.

There are a few counts of this clonotype. The V and J genes are TRBV6-2 or TRBV6-3 and TRBJ1-5; D is uncertain. Trimming removed 2 bases from V and 3 bases from J, with 11 bases in between. This CDR3 is built from 15 residues. In germline, CDR1 is MNHEY, CDR2 SVGEGT. The CDR3 DNA follows: TGTGCCAGCAGTTACGCCAGCTATAACAATCAGCCCCAGCATTTT. Translation gives CASSYASYNNQPQHF.

This clonotype was counted a few times. The chain has TRBV5-1 and TRBJ2-5; D may be TRBD2 (6 bases). The CDR3 extends over 14 amino acids. Trimming pared 7 bases from V and 5 bases from J, leaving 18 bases between. The V gene's germline CDR1 is SGHRS and CDR2 YFSETQ. CDR3: CASFEGGPMETQYF. The CDR3 DNA is TGCGCCAGCTTTGAAGGAGGGCCGATGGAGACCCAGTACTTC.

This clonotype came up a few times. This sequence joins TRBV20-1 and TRBJ2-4; D possibly corresponds to TRBD1 (5 bases). Germline values: CDR1 DFQATT, CDR2 SNEGSKA (reference sequence). The CDR3 spans 12 residues. Trimming removed 6 bases from V and 6 bases from J, with 12 bases in between. The chain's CDR3 is CSAPRQGNIQYF. The CDR3 nucleotides read TGCAGTGCCCCAAGGCAGGGAAACATTCAGTACTTC.

The sample holds many counts of this clonotype. This chain uses TRBV3-1 with TRBJ2-6, with 7 bases lining up with TRBD1. CDR1 and CDR2 from the germline V gene are LGHDT and YNNKEL (reference sequence). The CDR3 has 17 amino acids. The V gene end was trimmed by 3 bases and the J gene end by 2 bases; junction bases not matched to a gene: 7. The CDR3 DNA reads TGTGCCAGCAGCCATGGGATACAGGGGACTGGGGCCAACGTCCTGACTTTC. Translation gives CASSHGIQGTGANVLTF. Drawing the rest from reference TRBV3-1 and TRBJ2-6, the complete variable domain is DTAVSQTPKYLVTQMGNDKSIKCEQNLGHDTMYWYKQDSKKFLKIMFSYNNKELIINETVPNRFSPKSPDKAHLNLHINSLELGDSAVYFCASSHGIQGTGANVLTFGAGSRLTVL.

The DNA of the CDR3 is TGCAGCGTTGAGCAGCGCTCTGGAAACACCATATATTTT. Protein: CSVEQRSGNTIYF. The V and J genes are TRBV29-1 and TRBJ1-3, with D unclear. This CDR3 comprises 13 residues. Trimming removed 3 bases from V and 0 bases from J, with 6 bases in between. CDR1 SQVTM and CDR2 ANQGSEA come from the germline V gene.

The chain carries TRBV29-1 and TRBJ2-7; a possible D gene is TRBD1 (5 bases). Germline-derived CDR1 and CDR2 are SQVTM and ANQGSEA. The CDR3 runs to 15 residues. V was trimmed by 2 bases and J by 0 bases, leaving 14 bases between them. This chain's CDR3 is CSVEKYRINSYEQYF. The CDR3 region has the DNA TGCAGCGTTGAAAAGTACAGGATCAACTCCTACGAGCAGTACTTC.

This chain connects TRBV2 to TRBJ2-7; D gene ambiguous. Trimming took off 6 bases at V and 2 bases at J, with 14 bases between the two ends. Germline loops: CDR1 SNHLY, CDR2 FYNNEI. This CDR3 spans 14 amino acids. CDR3 DNA sequence: TGTGCCAGCAGGAAAGTTGGGATCACCTACGAGCAGTACGTC. Translating it yields CASRKVGITYEQYV.

This clonotype has a handful of counts. V gene TRBV5-1 combines with J gene TRBJ2-7; TRBD2 agrees at 9 bases. The germline V gene encodes CDR1 SGHRS and CDR2 YFSETQ. The J segment lost 3 bases and the V segment lost 4 bases, leaving 5 bases of the junction unmatched. This CDR3 contains 14 residues. CDR3 in DNA: TGCGCCAGCAGCCTACAGACTAGCGGCTACGAGCAGTACTTC. Translated: CASSLQTSGYEQYF. The full variable domain, completed using reference TRBV5-1 and TRBJ2-7, is KAGVTQTPRYLIKTRGQQVTLSCSPISGHRSVSWYQQTPGQGLQFLFEYFSETQRNKGNFPGRFSGRQFSNSRSEMNVSTLELGDSALYLCASSLQTSGYEQYFGPGTRLTVT.

The rearrangement uses TRBV20-1 and TRBJ2-5; 7 bases line up with TRBD2. CDR3 size: 14 residues. Trimming took 2 bases from V and 1 from J; bases not matched to a gene: 4. The germline V gene has CDR1 DFQATT and CDR2 SNEGSKA (reference sequence). CDR3 in DNA: TGCAGTGCTAGACCACTAGCGCCCCAAGAGACCCAGTACTTC. Protein: CSARPLAPQETQYF.

The rearrangement links TRBV12-3 or TRBV12-4 to TRBJ1-4; D gene unclear. CDR3 length equals 13 residues. Trimming left V 3 bases short and J 8 bases short, with 10 bases between. The CDR3 region has the DNA TGTGCCAGCAGTTTCAACGGTGCGGAAAAACTGTTTTTT. Its translation is CASSFNGAEKLFF.

The genes are TRBV14 and TRBJ1-1; TRBD1 is a possible D gene (6 bases). This CDR3 contains 16 residues. Germline V gene lookup returns CDR1 SGHDN and CDR2 FVKESK. The V end was cut by 0 bases, the J end by 4 bases, with 15 bases between. The CDR3 nucleotides are TGTGCCAGCAGCCAAGATTGGGGGGGGCTGGGCACTGAAGCTTTCTTT. It is translated as CASSQDWGGLGTEAFF.

A remark on this clonotype: The junction differs from germline at one of its ends, possibly a read error. CDR3 in amino acids: CSASLAGEETQNF. In DNA form, the CDR3 reads TGCAGTGCTAGTTTAGCGGGAGAAGAGACCCAGAACTTC. V usage is TRBV20-1 and J usage is TRBJ2-5; 9 nucleotides match TRBD2. The germline CDR1 and CDR2 sequences are DFQATT and SNEGSKA (reference sequence). There are 13 residues in the CDR3.

The chain uses TRBV3-1 and TRBJ2-2; 7 nucleotides align to TRBD2. The CDR3 consists of 18 residues. Looked up from germline, CDR1 is LGHDT and CDR2 is YNNKEL (reference sequence). The J segment lost 2 bases and the V segment lost 1 base, leaving 10 bases of the junction unmatched. DNA of the CDR3: TGTGCCAGCAGCCAAGGTTTAGGGACTAAAAAAAACACCGGGGAGCTGTTTTTT. It yields the protein CASSQGLGTKKNTGELFF.

The rearrangement links TRBV2 to TRBJ1-2; D is perhaps TRBD1 (5 bases). Trimming cost V 7 bases and J 4 bases, with 16 bases left between them. CDR3 length: 14 residues. Germline CDR1 SNHLY, CDR2 FYNNEI. The CDR3 DNA follows: TGTGCCAGCACCCCGGACACGGAAACCTATGGCTACACCTTC. It is translated as CASTPDTETYGYTF.

The gene calls are TRBV20-1 and TRBJ2-7, with TRBD2 identical over 7 bases. Germline trimming cut 6 bases from V and 2 bases from J; bases unmatched to any gene: 7. The CDR3 length is 13 residues. Germline-derived CDR1 and CDR2 are DFQATT and SNEGSKA (reference sequence). CDR3 sequence: CSAAGGLAYEQYF. CDR3 coding DNA: TGCAGTGCCGCCGGTGGACTAGCCTACGAGCAGTACTTC.

The chain combines TRBV5-6 with TRBJ2-4; unclear D gene. CDR3 length: 16 amino acids. CDR1 SGHDT and CDR2 YYEEEE come from the germline V gene. Trimming shortened V by 3 bases and J by 0 bases, and 13 bases separated the two germline ends. The CDR3 is CASSSQRRIAKNIQYF. DNA for the CDR3: TGTGCCAGCAGCTCCCAGCGAAGGATAGCCAAAAACATTCAGTACTTC. The full variable domain, with the rest looked up from reference TRBV5-6 and TRBJ2-4, is DAGVTQSPTHLIKTRGQQVTLRCSPKSGHDTVSWYQQALGQGPQFIFQYYEEEERQRGNFPDRFSGHQFPNYSSELNVNALLLGDSALYLCASSSQRRIAKNIQYFGAGTRLSVL.

To note about this clonotype: This clone may be a read error of a much larger clone one base away. This chain joins TRBV6-5 and TRBJ2-2; no reliable D call. The CDR3 covers 10 residues. V was cut by 8 bases and J by 7 bases, with 5 bases left in between. CDR1 and CDR2 from the germline V gene are MNHEY and SVGAGI. In DNA form, the CDR3 reads TGTGCCAGCGGAAACGGGGAGCTGTTTTTT. Translating it yields CASGNGELFF.

This clonotype has only a few counts. The CDR3 bases are TGTGCCAGCAGCCAAGTAGGCGGCGGCGAGCAGTACTTC. Translation: CASSQVGGGEQYF. The chain couples TRBV3-1 to TRBJ2-7, with no clear D. The CDR3 extends over 13 amino acids. V gave up 1 base and J gave up 6 bases, with 10 bases separating them. From germline, CDR1 is LGHDT and CDR2 YNNKEL (reference sequence).

The sample holds a few counts of this clonotype. The V gene is TRBV10-2, the J gene TRBJ2-7, with 13 nucleotides matching TRBD2. V dropped 6 bases and J dropped 3; count of bases not matched to a gene: 8. The CDR3 length is 16 residues. The germline V gene has CDR1 WSHSY and CDR2 SAAADI. The CDR3: CASRTSGRPFFYEQYF. In DNA, the CDR3 is TGCGCCAGCAGGACTAGCGGGAGGCCCTTCTTCTACGAGCAGTACTTC.

This clonotype was seen only a few times. V usage is TRBV3-1 and J usage is TRBJ2-5, with D maybe TRBD1 (5 bases). Germline CDR1 reads LGHDT; CDR2 reads YNNKEL (reference sequence). With 4 bases removed from V and 5 bases from J, the gap between germline ends came to 8 bases. The CDR3 is 12 amino acids. CDR3 in DNA: TGTGCCAGCAGCCCAGGGATTGAGACCCAGTACTTC. Translating gives CASSPGIETQYF.

The rearrangement links TRBV6-5 to TRBJ2-1; D possibly corresponds to TRBD1 (9 bases). From germline, CDR1 is MNHEY and CDR2 SVGAGI. This CDR3 comprises 15 residues. V was shortened by 3 bases and J by 6 bases, with 15 bases between the two germline ends. Written as DNA, the CDR3 is TGTGCCAGCAGTTATAGCGGGACAGGGCCCAATGAGCAGTTCTTC. It is translated as CASSYSGTGPNEQFF.

This clonotype was counted many times. The rearrangement links TRBV5-1 to TRBJ2-5; 7 nucleotides align to TRBD1. CDR3 length: 14 amino acids. V dropped 3 bases and J dropped 4; count of bases not matched to a gene: 6. Germline CDR1 is SGHRS and CDR2 is YFSETQ. This chain's CDR3 is CASSSGQAAETQYF. The CDR3 nucleotides read TGCGCCAGCAGCTCAGGACAGGCGGCAGAGACCCAGTACTTC.

The chain links TRBV12-3 or TRBV12-4 to TRBJ2-1; 11 nucleotides line up with TRBD2. The CDR3 runs 18 residues. The junction had 11 bases not matched to a gene; V was cut back by 3 bases and J by 4 bases. The CDR3 region is CASSFKASGRSGYNEQFF. The CDR3, as DNA: TGTGCCAGCAGTTTTAAGGCTAGCGGGAGGTCCGGGTACAATGAGCAGTTCTTC.